A single sample gave rise to the 25 T cell receptor beta chains below, sequenced in a study of T cells in tuberculosis. Time point defined: new active TB diagnosis, blood taken before or within 7 days of starting treatment. Measured with immunoSEQ multiplex PCR; TCRdb has only the in-frame clones, and not every one. The table lists tens of thousands of clones, approximately 90% of them singletons, with roughly 5% in the top ten. This sample comprised PBMCs, obtained at tuberculosis diagnosis. These receptors were collected from an adult with tuberculosis.

This clone was found once. The rearrangement uses TRBV21-1 and TRBJ2-5; no check of the table's D call, TRBD2, against the DNA was made. TRBV21-1 is described as a pseudogene. This CDR3 region has 11 residues. Here the CDR3 reads CASSKLETQYF. CDR3 coding DNA: TGTGCCAGCAGCAAACTAGAGACCCAGTACTTC.

The rearrangement uses TRBV10-1 and TRBJ2-3, with 9 bases aligning to TRBD2. This CDR3 is 17 amino acids long. J was trimmed by 8 bases and V by 10 bases; bases with no gene match: 22. Germline CDR1 and CDR2: WNHNN and SYGVQD (reference sequence). CDR3: CAIPGSGGRRSHRTQYF. The CDR3 nucleotides read TGCGCCATCCCGGGTAGCGGGGGTCGAAGGTCCCATCGTACGCAGTATTTT.

The gene calls are TRBV28 and TRBJ2-5; 11 nucleotides match TRBD1. Germline CDR1 and CDR2: MDHEN and SYDVKM. The CDR3 is 14 amino acids. V shed 5 bases and J 5 bases; nucleotides not matched to a gene: 4. The CDR3 nucleotides read TGTGCCAGCAGTCCCGGGACAGGGGGTGAGACCCAGTACTTC. Translation: CASSPGTGGETQYF.

The chain links TRBV11-2 to TRBJ1-1; TRBD1 matches 9 bases. Trimming removed 2 bases from V and 5 bases from J; junction bases left unmatched: 6. Per the germline V gene, CDR1 is SGHAT and CDR2 is FQNNGV. The CDR3 sequence is 15 residues long. CDR3 region: CASSLMRTGVTEAFF. The CDR3 bases are TGTGCCAGCAGCTTAATGCGGACAGGGGTAACTGAAGCTTTCTTT.

V gene TRBV19 combines with J gene TRBJ1-5; D is ambiguous. Germline assignment: CDR1 LNHDA and CDR2 SQIVND (reference sequence). Trimming took 1 base from V and 3 from J, leaving 10 bases between them. The CDR3 runs 15 residues. For the CDR3, the DNA is TGTGCCAGTAGTATAGTAGCCGAATCCAATCAGCCCCAGCATTTT. Residues: CASSIVAESNQPQHF.

The chain carries TRBV30 and TRBJ1-2; D possibly corresponds to TRBD1 (5 bases). The CDR3 totals 13 residues. Germline V gives CDR1 GTSNPN, CDR2 SVGIG (reference sequence). The V gene lost 2 bases and the J gene lost 1 base, with 8 bases spanning the gap. Here the CDR3 DNA reads TGTGCCTGGAGTACAGGCAGTAACTATGGCTACACCTTC. Translated, it gives CAWSTGSNYGYTF.

The chain has TRBV5-4 and TRBJ2-7, with D maybe TRBD1 (6 bases). The CDR3 is 13 amino acids. Per germline, CDR1 SGHNT and CDR2 YYREEE (reference sequence). Trimming removed 4 bases at V and 5 bases at J, with 13 bases between. The CDR3 protein is CASSDLDRHEQYF. DNA for the CDR3: TGTGCCAGCAGCGACTTAGACAGGCACGAGCAGTACTTC.

This clone appeared a single time. The J gene is TRBJ1-1, the V gene TRBV14; D unresolved. This CDR3 comprises 13 residues. The germline V and J ends were trimmed by 3 bases and 0 bases, with 5 bases remaining between them. The germline gives CDR1 SGHDN, CDR2 FVKESK. In DNA, the CDR3 is TGTGCCAGCAGCCAGGAGATGAACACTGAAGCTTTCTTT. Translation gives CASSQEMNTEAFF.

This clone was picked up one time. The chain recombines TRBV2 with TRBJ2-1; D might be TRBD2 (7 bases). Germline assignment: CDR1 SNHLY and CDR2 FYNNEI. V lost 1 base to trimming and J lost 9 bases, with 10 bases between them. The CDR3 is 13 amino acids. The CDR3 nucleotides are TGTGCCAGCAGTGAAGAGAGGGGGGGTGAGCAGTTCTTC. This sequence encodes CASSEERGGEQFF.

The chain has TRBV9 and TRBJ1-1, with D uncertain. Germline assignment: CDR1 SGDLS and CDR2 YYNGEE. The V and J ends lost 3 bases and 11 bases respectively, with 14 bases between them. The CDR3 sequence is 12 residues long. This CDR3 reads CASSDEDSGAFF. The CDR3, as DNA: TGTGCCAGCAGCGACGAGGATTCGGGGGCTTTCTTT.

The chain uses TRBV5-4 and TRBJ2-5; tentative D call: TRBD2 (6 bases). The CDR3 is made up of 12 amino acids. Deletions cut 3 bases from V and 5 bases from J, with 8 bases between. The V gene's germline CDR1 is SGHNT and CDR2 YYREEE (reference sequence). The CDR3 loop is CASSWAGETQYF. In DNA form, the CDR3 reads TGTGCCAGCAGCTGGGCGGGGGAGACCCAGTACTTC.

This clone was seen a single time. This chain uses TRBV27 with TRBJ2-7; 10 nucleotides align to TRBD1. Looked up from germline, CDR1 is MNHEY and CDR2 is SMNVEV (reference sequence). The CDR3 consists of 18 residues. V lost 2 bases and J lost 0; bases outside the gene matches: 10. The CDR3 is CASSLHNPGQGSSYEQYF. CDR3 nucleotides: TGTGCCAGCAGTTTACATAATCCGGGACAGGGGAGCTCCTACGAGCAGTACTTC.

This chain joins TRBV13 and TRBJ2-3; TRBD2 agrees at 8 bases. Trimming cost V 5 bases and J 0 bases; bases outside gene matches: 4. The CDR3 extends over 15 amino acids. Germline CDR1 PRHDT, CDR2 FYEKMQ (reference sequence). CDR3 amino acids: CASSRAGVSTDTQYF. The CDR3 region has the DNA TGTGCCAGCAGCCGAGCGGGGGTTAGCACAGATACGCAGTATTTT.

J is TRBJ2-1 and V is TRBV4-1; 9 bases map to TRBD2. V gave up 0 bases and J gave up 4 bases; unmatched junction bases: 4. This CDR3 has 16 residues. CDR1 MGHRA and CDR2 YSYEKL come from the germline V gene. CDR3 amino acids: CASSQEGAGGYNEQFF. The CDR3 DNA follows: TGCGCCAGCAGCCAAGAAGGGGCGGGAGGGTACAATGAGCAGTTCTTC.

The rearrangement uses TRBV23-1 and TRBJ1-3, with a possible D match to TRBD1 (5 bases). TRBV23-1 is an ORF; its function is uncertain. V was trimmed by 3 bases and J by 0 bases, leaving 15 bases between them. The CDR3 runs to 17 residues. The CDR3 coding sequence is TGCGCCAGCAGTCAGCCGACAGCTATCTCCTCTGGAAACACCATATATTTT. The encoded protein is CASSQPTAISSGNTIYF.

CDR3 protein: CASSLEQKYGYTF. The CDR3 DNA sequence: TGTGCCAGCAGCTTGGAACAGAAGTATGGCTACACCTTC. The chain recombines TRBV5-6 with TRBJ1-2; D uncertain. Looked up from germline, CDR1 is SGHDT and CDR2 is YYEEEE. V gave up 0 bases and J gave up 5 bases, with 8 bases separating them. The CDR3 contains 13 residues.

This chain connects TRBV2 to TRBJ2-3; 9 positions match TRBD2. The J segment lost 6 bases and the V segment lost 6 bases, leaving 7 bases of the junction unmatched. Germline V CDR1 and CDR2: SNHLY, FYNNEI. The CDR3 is 14 amino acids. The DNA for the CDR3 is TGTGCCAGCAGGCTAGCGGGGCGCGCGGATACGCAGTATTTT. Translating gives CASRLAGRADTQYF.

V usage is TRBV5-6 and J usage is TRBJ1-2, with D perhaps matching TRBD1 (6 bases). Germline V gene lookup returns CDR1 SGHDT and CDR2 YYEEEE. V was pared by 0 bases and J by 0 bases, with 12 bases between. This CDR3 spans 16 amino acids. CDR3 bases: TGTGCCAGCAGCTTGGAGGCAGGGGAAACTAACTATGGCTACACCTTC. Its protein is CASSLEAGETNYGYTF.

V and J are TRBV10-2 and TRBJ2-1; 11 bases are shared with TRBD2. The CDR3 is 14 residues long. CDR1 WSHSY and CDR2 SAAADI come from the germline V gene. V dropped 6 bases and J dropped 7; count of bases not matched to a gene: 5. The CDR3 reads CASRTSGVLNEQFF. As DNA, the CDR3 is TGCGCCAGCAGGACTAGCGGGGTTTTGAATGAGCAGTTCTTC.

DNA for the CDR3: TGTGCCAGCAGTTACGGACAGGGGTTGAATGACACCTTC. Residues: CASSYGQGLNDTF. The genes are TRBV6-5 and TRBJ1-2; 9 nucleotides match TRBD1. Trimming removed 2 bases from V and 12 bases from J; junction bases left unmatched: 7. The CDR3 extends over 13 amino acids. Germline CDR1 is MNHEY and CDR2 is SVGAGI.

This clone appeared once. The V and J genes are TRBV19 and TRBJ2-7; 7 bases align to TRBD2. This CDR3 has 14 amino acids. V gave up 5 bases and J gave up 5 bases; unmatched junction bases: 9. Germline loops: CDR1 LNHDA, CDR2 SQIVND (reference sequence). CDR3 protein: CASSGAGTNHEQYF. DNA of the CDR3: TGTGCCAGTAGTGGGGCAGGGACTAACCACGAGCAGTACTTC.

This sequence joins TRBV5-5 and TRBJ2-1, with 9 bases fitting TRBD2. V gave up 2 bases and J gave up 4 bases; unmatched junction bases: 7. Germline V gene sequence: CDR1 SGHKS, CDR2 YYEKEE (reference sequence). The CDR3 contains 16 residues. Written as DNA, the CDR3 is TGTGCCAGCAGCTTTGGCGGGAGGGCCCAATACAATGAGCAGTTCTTC. It is translated as CASSFGGRAQYNEQFF.

This chain joins TRBV5-4 and TRBJ2-7; D is perhaps TRBD1 (5 bases). CDR1 and CDR2 from the germline V gene are SGHNT and YYREEE (reference sequence). This CDR3 is 18 amino acids long. Trimming cost V 4 bases and J 5 bases, with 28 bases left between them. The CDR3 region has the DNA TGTGCCAGCAGCCAGGACCCATTGACAGTAGGATTATTCGACGAGCAGTACTTC. Residues: CASSQDPLTVGLFDEQYF.

The chain carries TRBV2 and TRBJ2-5; D perhaps matches TRBD1 (5 bases). This CDR3 region has 16 residues. Trimming stripped 4 bases from V and 2 bases from J, with 17 bases between. Germline V CDR1 and CDR2: SNHLY, FYNNEI. CDR3 bases: TGTGCCAGCAGTGTCTTTCAGGGTTTTGGGCAAGAGACCCAGTACTTC. It codes for CASSVFQGFGQETQYF.

The chain employs TRBV7-3 and TRBJ2-1, with D tentatively TRBD1 (5 bases). The CDR3 runs to 13 residues. The V gene lost 3 bases and the J gene lost 5 bases, with 8 bases spanning the gap. CDR1 is SGHTA, CDR2 FQGTGA, per germline. The CDR3: CASSFGADNEQFF. The DNA of the CDR3 is TGTGCCAGCAGCTTTGGGGCCGACAATGAGCAGTTCTTC.